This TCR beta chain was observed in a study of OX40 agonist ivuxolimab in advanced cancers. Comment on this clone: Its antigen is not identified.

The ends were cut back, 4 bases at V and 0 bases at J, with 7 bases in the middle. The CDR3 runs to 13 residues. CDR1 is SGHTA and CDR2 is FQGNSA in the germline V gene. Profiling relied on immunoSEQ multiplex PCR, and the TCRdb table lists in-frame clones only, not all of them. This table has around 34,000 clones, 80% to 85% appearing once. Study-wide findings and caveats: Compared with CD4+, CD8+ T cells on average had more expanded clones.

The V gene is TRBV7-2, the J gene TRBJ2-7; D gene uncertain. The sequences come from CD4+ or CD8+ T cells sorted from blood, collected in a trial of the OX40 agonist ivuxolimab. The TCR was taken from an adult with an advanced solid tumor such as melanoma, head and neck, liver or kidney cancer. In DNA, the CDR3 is TGTGCCAGCAGCTCCTACCTCTCCTACGAGCAGTACTTC. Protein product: CASSSYLSYEQYF.